The source of this T cell receptor beta chain is a study of PD-1 blockade in classical Hodgkin lymphoma. Study-wide findings and caveats: CD4+ TCR diversity, unlike CD8+, rose significantly by C4D1.

V gave up 6 bases and J gave up 1 base, with 10 bases separating them. CDR1 and CDR2 from the germline V gene are SGHKS and YYEKEE (reference sequence). CDR3 length equals 13 residues. Libraries were prepared by immunoSEQ multiplex PCR; TCRdb keeps only in-frame clonotypes and omits some of them. The table includes 14,000 or so clones, roughly four fifths detected once. As concerns this clone: What it binds is not known.

Every patient relapsed after autologous stem cell transplantation, and brentuximab vedotin exposure varied. Sequencing was performed on peripheral blood mononuclear cells (PBMCs), taken at baseline. This receptor was obtained from a human donor with classical Hodgkin lymphoma. The J gene is TRBJ1-1, the V gene TRBV5-5, with a possible D match to TRBD1 (5 bases). CDR3 sequence: CASIRDANTEAFF. CDR3 DNA: TGTGCCAGCATCAGGGATGCGAACACTGAAGCTTTCTTT.